This entry lists 26 T cell receptor beta chains sequenced from one sample in a study of cytomegalovirus exposure and HLA in healthy donors. This PCR relied on a set of 60 Vbeta primers and 13 Jbeta primers. Sequencing used immunoSEQ multiplex PCR; TCRdb keeps in-frame clones, though not all of them. The sample lists under 300,000 clones; almost 85% were seen once. The sample consisted of PBMCs. The receptors shown here come from a woman in her 40s in good health and CMV-seropositive.

The rearrangement joins TRBV29-1 to TRBJ1-5; a weak D match, TRBD1 (6 bases). The CDR3 is 14 residues long. Germline-derived CDR1 and CDR2 are SQVTM and ANQGSEA. Deletions cut 4 bases from V and 5 bases from J, with 15 bases between. The CDR3 coding sequence is TGCAGCGTTGCAGGCAGGGGTGTTGATCAGCCCCAGCATTTT. It yields the protein CSVAGRGVDQPQHF.

This clone appeared once. V usage is TRBV19 and J usage is TRBJ2-2; D is ambiguous. The CDR3 is 13 amino acids. V was pared by 3 bases and J by 6 bases, with 8 bases between. The V gene's germline CDR1 is LNHDA and CDR2 SQIVND (reference sequence). CDR3 nucleotide sequence: TGTGCCAGTAGTATCAGGCTGGCCGGGGAGCTGTTTTTT. Amino acids: CASSIRLAGELFF.

This chain connects TRBV28 to TRBJ2-1; TRBD2 is a possible D gene (5 bases). V lost 3 bases, J lost 4 bases, and 13 bases lay in between. In germline, CDR1 is MDHEN, CDR2 SYDVKM. The length of the CDR3 is 15 residues. The CDR3 DNA sequence: TGTGCCAGCAGTTTGATGGGAGAATGGTACAATGAGCAGTTCTTC. Its protein is CASSLMGEWYNEQFF.

The chain employs TRBV6-6 and TRBJ1-2; 7 nucleotides agree with TRBD1. Germline CDR1 MNHNY, CDR2 SVGAGI (reference sequence). This CDR3 contains 12 residues. The V segment lost 10 bases and the J segment 4 bases; nucleotides outside the gene matches: 6. CDR3 residues: CANRGGVYGYTF. The CDR3 nucleotides read TGTGCCAACAGAGGGGGCGTCTATGGCTACACCTTC.

The genes are TRBV28 and TRBJ1-2; D might be TRBD1 (5 bases). The CDR3 has 12 residues. The V end was cut by 10 bases, the J end by 2 bases, with 11 bases between. Germline CDR1 is MDHEN and CDR2 is SYDVKM. The CDR3 DNA follows: TGTGCCACCTGGGGGGGGAACTATGGCTACACCTTC. Translating gives CATWGGNYGYTF.

The chain combines TRBV9 with TRBJ2-2; TRBD1 aligns across 9 bases. Trimming removed 3 bases from V and 6 bases from J; junction bases left unmatched: 0. The V gene's germline CDR1 is SGDLS and CDR2 YYNGEE. The CDR3 loop spans 13 amino acids. CDR3 in DNA: TGTGCCAGCAGCGGGACAGGGGCCGGGGAGCTGTTTTTT. Translated, it gives CASSGTGAGELFF.

This clone is a singleton in its sample. Other DNA sequences in this sample translate to the same CDR3. Written as DNA, the CDR3 is TGCGCCAGCAGCTTGGGGTTTGACAGAAGCACAGATACGCAGTATTTT. Its protein is CASSLGFDRSTDTQYF. J is TRBJ2-3 and V is TRBV5-1, with D perhaps matching TRBD1 (5 bases). This CDR3 has 16 amino acids. The V and J ends lost 0 bases and 0 bases respectively, with 11 bases between them. Germline CDR1 SGHRS, CDR2 YFSETQ.

This clone was recorded once. The chain couples TRBV4-2 to TRBJ2-7; D unclear. The length of the CDR3 is 17 residues. Germline assignment: CDR1 LGHNA and CDR2 YNFKEQ. V lost 1 base to trimming and J lost 2 bases, with 18 bases between them. CDR3 nucleotide sequence: TGTGCCAGCAGCCAAGTAGGAGAGAGCGAGTACCCCTACGAGCAGTACTTC. Translating it yields CASSQVGESEYPYEQYF.

This sequence joins TRBV6-1 and TRBJ1-4; 9 nucleotides agree with TRBD1. V trimming: 6 bases; J trimming: 4 bases; junction bases outside the gene matches: 6. Germline V gene lookup returns CDR1 MNHNS and CDR2 SASEGT. The CDR3 length is 15 residues. This chain's CDR3 is CASRTQGQGNEKLFF. The CDR3 nucleotides read TGTGCCAGCAGGACCCAGGGACAGGGTAATGAAAAACTGTTTTTT.

This clone was seen only once. The rearrangement uses TRBV5-4 and TRBJ1-1; maybe TRBD1 (6 bases). The V end was cut by 4 bases, the J end by 2 bases, with 12 bases between. This CDR3 has 14 residues. The germline gives CDR1 SGHNT, CDR2 YYREEE (reference sequence). CDR3 loop: CASSPTGANTEAFF. The CDR3 DNA follows: TGTGCCAGCAGCCCGACAGGTGCAAACACTGAAGCTTTCTTT. Looking up the rest from reference TRBV5-4 and TRBJ1-1 gives the full variable domain: ETGVTQSPTHLIKTRGQQVTLRCSSQSGHNTVSWYQQALGQGPQFIFQYYREEENGRGNFPPRFSGLQFPNYSSELNVNALELDDSALYLCASSPTGANTEAFFGQGTRLTVV.

This rearrangement joins TRBV7-8 to TRBJ1-1; 8 nucleotides match TRBD1. The CDR3 runs to 15 residues. Germline loops: CDR1 SGHVS, CDR2 FQNEAQ. Trimming at V came to 5 bases and at J to 0 bases, leaving 5 bases not matched to a gene. In DNA form, the CDR3 reads TGTGCCAGCAGCACCCGACAGGGGATGAACACTGAAGCTTTCTTT. This encodes CASSTRQGMNTEAFF.

This clone occurred once. The V gene is TRBV30, the J gene TRBJ1-1; tentatively, D is TRBD1 (6 bases). Trimming stripped 0 bases from V and 10 bases from J, with 12 bases between. The germline V gene has CDR1 GTSNPN and CDR2 SVGIG (reference sequence). This CDR3 is 12 amino acids long. Here the CDR3 reads CAWSVTGDVAFF. In nucleotides, the CDR3 is TGTGCCTGGAGTGTGACAGGCGACGTAGCTTTCTTT.

The chain carries TRBV7-2 and TRBJ1-5; 8 bases are a match to TRBD1. V lost 2 bases and J lost 1; bases outside the gene matches: 4. CDR3 length equals 16 residues. Per germline, CDR1 SGHTA and CDR2 FQGNSA. The CDR3 is CASSLYDRGSNQPQHF. In nucleotides, the CDR3 is TGTGCCAGCAGCTTATATGACAGGGGAAGCAATCAGCCCCAGCATTTT.

The CDR3 is CASSQDALHDRNRIETQYF. The CDR3 coding sequence is TGCGCCAGCAGCCAAGATGCCCTCCATGACAGGAATCGAATCGAGACCCAGTACTTC. This chain links TRBV4-3 with TRBJ2-5; the D gene is possibly TRBD1 (6 bases). Trimming took 0 bases from V and 5 from J, leaving 25 bases between them. The germline V gene encodes CDR1 LGHNA and CDR2 YSLEER. The CDR3 totals 19 residues.

The V call is TRBV16, the J call TRBJ1-1, with D hard to call. CDR3 length: 19 amino acids. In germline, CDR1 is KGHSY, CDR2 FQNENV. V lost 2 bases to trimming and J lost 0 bases, with 22 bases between them. The CDR3 nucleotides read TGTGCCAGCAGCCAAGGGTGGTCCGCCTCGGCGGGTATGAACACTGAAGCTTTCTTT. It encodes CASSQGWSASAGMNTEAFF.

The rearrangement uses TRBV6-5 and TRBJ2-2, with TRBD2 matching over 7 bases. CDR3 length equals 16 residues. In germline, CDR1 is MNHEY, CDR2 SVGAGI. J was trimmed by 0 bases and V by 4 bases; bases with no gene match: 5. The CDR3 region is CASSSTSVTNTGELFF. The CDR3 bases are TGTGCCAGCAGTTCCACTAGCGTAACGAACACCGGGGAGCTGTTTTTT.

The chain has TRBV4-3 and TRBJ2-7, with 9 nucleotides matching TRBD2. The CDR3 sequence is 17 residues long. CDR1 and CDR2 (germline): LGHNA, YSLEER. V was clipped by 1 base and J by 1 base; unmatched bases: 8. The CDR3 DNA reads as TGCGCCAGCAGCCAAGTGGCGGGACTAGCCCTTTCCTACGAGCAGTACTTC. Its translation: CASSQVAGLALSYEQYF.

This clone was detected only a few times. The chain has TRBV7-8 and TRBJ2-7; D is unresolved. The CDR3 has 13 residues. From germline, CDR1 is SGHVS and CDR2 FQNEAQ. Trimming took 5 bases from V and 4 from J, leaving 12 bases between them. The CDR3: CASSTRHLYEQYF. The CDR3 nucleotides are TGTGCCAGCAGCACACGACATTTGTACGAGCAGTACTTC.

V is TRBV30 and J is TRBJ1-2; D possibly corresponds to TRBD1 (6 bases). Between the trimmed V and J ends, which lost 0 bases and 3 bases, there was a span of 14 bases. Germline CDR1 reads GTSNPN; CDR2 reads SVGIG (reference sequence). The CDR3 is made up of 15 amino acids. CDR3 residues: CAWSVRGGQDYGYTF. CDR3 in DNA: TGTGCCTGGAGTGTACGGGGGGGGCAAGACTATGGCTACACCTTC.

The rearrangement links TRBV18 to TRBJ1-1; D remains unclear. This CDR3 has 14 residues. Trimming pared 0 bases from V and 4 bases from J, leaving 9 bases between. Germline lookup yields CDR1 KGHSH and CDR2 LQKENI. The chain's CDR3 is CASSPPAGFTEAFF. DNA of the CDR3: TGTGCCAGCTCACCACCCGCGGGATTCACTGAAGCTTTCTTT.

This chain links TRBV6-1 with TRBJ1-3, with D perhaps TRBD1 (5 bases). From germline, CDR1 is MNHNS and CDR2 SASEGT. The CDR3 covers 14 residues. V lost 6 bases to trimming and J lost 2 bases, with 11 bases between them. In DNA, the CDR3 is TGTGCCAGCAGCAGGGACTCCCCTGGAAACACCATATATTTT. It translates to CASSRDSPGNTIYF.

This chain joins TRBV27 and TRBJ2-7, with 10 bases matching TRBD1. The V and J ends lost 3 bases and 6 bases, in that order; junction bases with no gene match: 5. CDR1 is MNHEY, CDR2 SMNVEV, per germline (reference sequence). CDR3 length: 14 residues. The CDR3 sequence: CASSLDRGVGEQYF. The DNA of the CDR3 is TGTGCCAGCAGTTTGGACAGGGGGGTCGGCGAGCAGTACTTC.

The chain combines TRBV11-3 with TRBJ2-7; TRBD1 might be the D (5 bases). Germline loops: CDR1 SGHNT, CDR2 YENEEA. The V end lost 3 bases, the J end lost 1 base, and 7 bases lay between the germline ends. The CDR3 totals 13 residues. DNA for the CDR3: TGTGCCAGCAGCTTGCAGGGATCCTACGAGCAGTACTTC. It yields the protein CASSLQGSYEQYF.

The chain uses TRBV29-1 and TRBJ2-5, with TRBD1 matching 8 bases. The CDR3 loop spans 15 amino acids. CDR1 is SQVTM, CDR2 ANQGSEA, per germline. V shed 7 bases, J shed 5 bases, and the junction held 15 bases outside the gene matches. The CDR3 loop is CSGNPYKTGVETQYF. The CDR3 bases are TGCAGCGGCAATCCCTACAAGACAGGGGTTGAGACCCAGTACTTC.

J is TRBJ1-3 and V is TRBV7-8; D gene ambiguous. The length of the CDR3 is 18 residues. The V gene's germline CDR1 is SGHVS and CDR2 FQNEAQ. The ends were cut back, 0 bases at V and 4 bases at J, with 19 bases in the middle. The CDR3 nucleotides are TGTGCCAGCAGCTTAGCCCAACCGGCCGCGATAGCAGGAAACACCATATATTTT. Protein: CASSLAQPAAIAGNTIYF.

The chain links TRBV10-3 to TRBJ2-3, with TRBD2 identical over 8 bases. Germline-derived CDR1 and CDR2 are ENHRY and SYGVKD. After removal of 8 bases from V and 5 bases from J, the junction contained 9 bases not matched to a gene. The CDR3 has 14 amino acids. The DNA of the CDR3 is TGTGCCATCGGCCGGGGGCGGGAGGAAGATACGCAGTATTTT. Amino acids: CAIGRGREEDTQYF.